Listed below are T cell receptor beta chains from one sample, sequenced in a study of T cells in Graves' hyperthyroidism and ophthalmopathy. TCRdb independently ran MiXCR on the multiplex PCR reads; one entry per CDR3 protein. The table shows nearly 750,000 distinct CDR3 sequences, with just over 35% occurring only once. Sequencing was done on a sample of blood. The receptor source for this set is a woman aged 40 to 50 with Graves' hyperthyroidism. Each CDR3 is given with its conserved first and last residue. Clone size appears in some rows only: once, few, many, or a class for an expanded clone.

j_call,clone_size,v_call,cdr3_aa
TRBJ1-1,few,TRBV6-6,CASSPIRGNTEAFF
TRBJ2-2,.,TRBV12-3/TRBV12-4,CASSSNSQGYTGELFF
TRBJ1-4,many,TRBV7-6,CASSLSGGDEKLFF
TRBJ2-7,.,TRBV7-2,CASGGQNYEQYF
TRBJ1-6,many,TRBV9,CASSFGTPNSPLHF
TRBJ1-2,many,TRBV11-2,CASSSQGSGYTF
TRBJ2-2,few,TRBV10-3,CAISESMPHRDGELFF
TRBJ2-6,once,TRBV7-8,CASRNRVGPGANVLTF
TRBJ2-7,.,TRBV10-1,CASSAPVAGGAYEQYF
TRBJ2-7,few,TRBV9,CASSAGTSGIYEQYF
TRBJ1-4,few,TRBV6-5,CASSRLRSPNEKLFF
TRBJ1-2,.,TRBV25-1,CAGGEVPTGYTF
TRBJ1-5,.,TRBV6-4,CASSKTGNGNQPQHF
TRBJ2-5,few,TRBV12-3/TRBV12-4,CASSFPGALVETQYF
TRBJ1-3,few,TRBV6-5,CAGGQAQGTIYF
TRBJ2-2,.,TRBV10-3,CAISAPAGGDTGELFF
TRBJ1-6,many,TRBV6-2/TRBV6-3,CASSYGQVWSPLHF
TRBJ1-1,.,TRBV12-3/TRBV12-4,CASSVRGRGEAFF
TRBJ1-4,many,TRBV15,CATKGQYSTNEKLFF
TRBJ2-5,few,TRBV7-3,CASRNTSGRPQETQYF
TRBJ1-2,many,TRBV20-1,CSAPNRGSDGYTF
TRBJ1-4,.,TRBV12-3/TRBV12-4,CASTLKMDRGWGEKLFF
TRBJ2-7,many,TRBV5-8,CASRRAGDYEQYF
TRBJ2-5,.,TRBV25-1,CASVGPREGNRGTQYF
TRBJ2-2,few,TRBV12-3/TRBV12-4,CASSQISTGELFF